This is a list of T cell receptor beta chains from one sample in a study of cytomegalovirus exposure and HLA in healthy donors. Method: immunoSEQ multiplex PCR; TCRdb's copy keeps in-frame clones and lacks some. The sample contains some 83,000 clones, roughly 95% of which appear only once. The sequenced material came from PBMCs. The receptors here all came from a woman in her late teens or twenties in good health and CMV-seropositive. The CDR3 runs from the conserved cysteine through the conserved F or W. Fields, in order: clone size, V gene, CDR3 length, D gene, J gene, CDR3 DNA, CDR3 protein. The D gene is left open where the match is weak. Only part of the rows carry a size: once, few, many, or a class if the clone is expanded.

once	TRBV28	14	.	TRBJ2-7	TGTGCCAGCAGTTATCGCGGGGATGCCTACGAGCAGTACTTC	CASSYRGDAYEQYF
.	TRBV5-1	16	.	TRBJ1-1	TGCGCCAGCAGCCGCGAGCCCTCAGGGTTTTTCGCTGAAGCTTTCTTT	CASSREPSGFFAEAFF
once	TRBV4-3	16	TRBD2	TRBJ2-3	TGCGCCAGCAGCCAGGACGGGGGGGCAGGCACAGATACGCAGTATTTT	CASSQDGGAGTDTQYF
.	TRBV5-1	15	TRBD2	TRBJ2-3	TGCGCCAGCAGCTCAAGCGGGGGGCCGACAGATACGCAGTATTTT	CASSSSGGPTDTQYF
.	TRBV5-6	15	TRBD2	TRBJ2-1	TGTGCCAGCAGCTCTCCTAGCGGGGGGGAACATGAGCAGTTCTTC	CASSSPSGGEHEQFF
once	TRBV27	13	.	TRBJ2-1	TGTGCCAGCAGTGCCCCGGCCTACAATGAGCAGTTCTTC	CASSAPAYNEQFF
.	TRBV18	16	TRBD1	TRBJ2-7	TGTGCCAGCTCACCACTACCGGGACAGGTACTTGGCGAGCAGTACTTC	CASSPLPGQVLGEQYF
.	TRBV21-1	13	.	TRBJ2-1	TGTGCCAGCAGCGCGGGACAGCGCGATGAGCAGTTCTTC	CASSAGQRDEQFF
.	TRBV5-1	16	TRBD2	TRBJ2-1	TGCGCCAGCACTAAGAACCCCGGGACTAGCGGTAATGAGCAGTTCTTC	CASTKNPGTSGNEQFF
.	TRBV11-3	14	TRBD1	TRBJ2-5	TGTGCCAGCAGCTCAACAGGGGCCCGGGAGACCCAGTACTTC	CASSSTGARETQYF
.	TRBV6-5	11	.	TRBJ2-1	TGTGCCAGCAGTTTTAACACCGAGCAGTTCTTC	CASSFNTEQFF
.	TRBV7-2	13	.	TRBJ2-5	TGTGCCAGCAGCAGAGACGGGGTGGAGACCCAGTACTTC	CASSRDGVETQYF
few	TRBV2	13	.	TRBJ1-1	TGTGCCAGCAGTAAGGACACCCGAATGGAAGCTTTCTTT	CASSKDTRMEAFF
.	TRBV9	15	.	TRBJ1-3	TGTGCCAGCAACCTGGACGGGGGATCTGGAAACACCATATATTTT	CASNLDGGSGNTIYF
.	TRBV29-1	15	TRBD2	TRBJ2-1	TGCAGCGTTGAAGGCGGGGGGTTTAATTACAATGAGCAGTTCTTC	CSVEGGGFNYNEQFF
.	TRBV7-8	13	.	TRBJ1-5	TGTGCCAGCAGCTTAGGTGGAGGTCAGCCCCAGCATTTT	CASSLGGGQPQHF
.	TRBV10-3	15	.	TRBJ2-5	TGTGCCATCAGTGATCTTCAAGGGGTCGGGGAGACCCAGTACTTC	CAISDLQGVGETQYF
.	TRBV5-4	15	.	TRBJ2-1	TGTGCCAGCAGCTTGGGAGGGCGGACCCCCAATGAGCAGTTCTTC	CASSLGGRTPNEQFF
.	TRBV19	15	.	TRBJ2-1	TGTGCCAGTAGTATAGGGCAGGGGGGCCACAATGAGCAGTTCTTC	CASSIGQGGHNEQFF
.	TRBV6-5	15	TRBD2	TRBJ2-1	TGTGCCAGCAACCCGACTAGCGGGGTCTCGGGGGAGCAGTTCTTC	CASNPTSGVSGEQFF
.	TRBV11-2	16	TRBD2	TRBJ2-1	TGTGCCAGCACCATAGGGTCGCGGGGGGTCTACAATGAGCAGTTCTTC	CASTIGSRGVYNEQFF
.	TRBV7-2	15	TRBD1	TRBJ1-6	TGTGCCAGCAGCTCCGACAGGGGCCTCAATTCACCCCTCCACTTT	CASSSDRGLNSPLHF
.	TRBV6-5	15	.	TRBJ2-5	TGTGCCAGCAGTTACTCGAGTCCACTGCGAGAGACCCAGTACTTC	CASSYSSPLRETQYF
.	TRBV2	15	TRBD2	TRBJ2-5	TGTGCCAGCAGCCGGAGGACTAGCGGTCCAGAGACCCAGTACTTC	CASSRRTSGPETQYF
few	TRBV28	12	.	TRBJ2-7	TGTGCCAGCAGTTTACCCCTCGTCGAGCAGTACTTC	CASSLPLVEQYF
.	TRBV6-5	14	TRBD1	TRBJ2-7	TGTGCCAGCTCAGGGGGGACAGGGTTAGACGAGCAGTACTTC	CASSGGTGLDEQYF